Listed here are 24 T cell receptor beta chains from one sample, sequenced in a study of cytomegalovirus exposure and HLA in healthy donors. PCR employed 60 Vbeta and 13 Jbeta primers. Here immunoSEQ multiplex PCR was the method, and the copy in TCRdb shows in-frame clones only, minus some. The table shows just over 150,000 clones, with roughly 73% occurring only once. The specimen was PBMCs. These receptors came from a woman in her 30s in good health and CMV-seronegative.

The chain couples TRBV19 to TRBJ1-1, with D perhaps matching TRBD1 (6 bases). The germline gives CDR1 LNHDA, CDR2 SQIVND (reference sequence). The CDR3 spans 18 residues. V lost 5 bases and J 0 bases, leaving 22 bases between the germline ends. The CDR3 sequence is CASSPRTAIEGMNTEAFF. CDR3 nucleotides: TGTGCCAGTAGTCCCCGGACAGCAATCGAGGGGATGAACACTGAAGCTTTCTTT.

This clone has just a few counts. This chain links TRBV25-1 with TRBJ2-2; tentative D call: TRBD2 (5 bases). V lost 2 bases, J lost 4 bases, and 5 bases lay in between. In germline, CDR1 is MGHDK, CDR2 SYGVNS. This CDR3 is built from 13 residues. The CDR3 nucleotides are TGTGCCAGCAGTGAAAGCGGCACCGGGGAGCTGTTTTTT. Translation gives CASSESGTGELFF.

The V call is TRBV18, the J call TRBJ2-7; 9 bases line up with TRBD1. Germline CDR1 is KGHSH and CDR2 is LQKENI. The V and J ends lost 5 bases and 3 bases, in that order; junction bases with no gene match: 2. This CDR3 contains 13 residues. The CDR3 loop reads CASSTGQGYEQYF. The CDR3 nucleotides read TGTGCCAGCTCAACGGGACAGGGCTACGAGCAGTACTTC.

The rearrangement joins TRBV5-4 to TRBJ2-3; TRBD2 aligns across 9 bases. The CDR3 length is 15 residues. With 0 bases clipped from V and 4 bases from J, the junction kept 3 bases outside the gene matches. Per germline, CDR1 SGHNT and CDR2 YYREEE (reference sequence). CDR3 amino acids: CASSLDSGGADTQYF. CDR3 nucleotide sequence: TGTGCCAGCAGCTTGGATAGCGGGGGCGCAGATACGCAGTATTTT.

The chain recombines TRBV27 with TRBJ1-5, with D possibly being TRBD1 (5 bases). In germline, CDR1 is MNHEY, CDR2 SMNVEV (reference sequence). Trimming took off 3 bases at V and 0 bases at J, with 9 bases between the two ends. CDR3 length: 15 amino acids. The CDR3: CASSFGGNSNQPQHF. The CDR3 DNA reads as TGTGCCAGCAGTTTCGGGGGGAATAGCAATCAGCCCCAGCATTTT.

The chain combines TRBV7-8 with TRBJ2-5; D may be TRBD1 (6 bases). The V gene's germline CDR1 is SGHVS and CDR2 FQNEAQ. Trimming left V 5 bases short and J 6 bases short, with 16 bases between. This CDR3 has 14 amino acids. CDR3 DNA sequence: TGTGCCAGCAGCCCAACAGGGCTGGTTAAGACCCAGTACTTC. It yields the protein CASSPTGLVKTQYF.

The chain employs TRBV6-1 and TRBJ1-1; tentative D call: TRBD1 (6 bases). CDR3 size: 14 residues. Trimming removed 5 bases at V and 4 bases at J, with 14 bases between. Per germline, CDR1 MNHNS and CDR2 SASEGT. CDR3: CASSPKAQGTEAFF. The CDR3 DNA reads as TGTGCCAGCAGTCCGAAAGCACAGGGCACTGAAGCTTTCTTT.

The CDR3 coding sequence is TGTGCCAGTAGTATGGGACAGGGGTTGAGTCAGCCCCAGCATTTT. It is translated as CASSMGQGLSQPQHF. The chain has TRBV19 and TRBJ1-5; TRBD1 aligns across 10 bases. V was clipped by 3 bases and J by 6 bases; unmatched bases: 5. The length of the CDR3 is 15 residues. Germline CDR1 reads LNHDA; CDR2 reads SQIVND (reference sequence).

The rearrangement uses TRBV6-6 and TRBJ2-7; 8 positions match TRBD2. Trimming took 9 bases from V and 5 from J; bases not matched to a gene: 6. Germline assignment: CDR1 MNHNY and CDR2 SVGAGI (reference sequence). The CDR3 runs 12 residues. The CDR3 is CASSGGAHEQYF. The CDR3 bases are TGTGCCAGTTCGGGGGGGGCCCACGAGCAGTACTTC.

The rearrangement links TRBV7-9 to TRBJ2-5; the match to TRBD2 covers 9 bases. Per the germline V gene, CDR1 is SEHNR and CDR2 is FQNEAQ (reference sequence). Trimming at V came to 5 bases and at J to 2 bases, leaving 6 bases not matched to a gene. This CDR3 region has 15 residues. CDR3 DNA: TGTGCCAGCAGCCCGTTTAGCGGGGGACAAGAGACCCAGTACTTC. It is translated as CASSPFSGGQETQYF.

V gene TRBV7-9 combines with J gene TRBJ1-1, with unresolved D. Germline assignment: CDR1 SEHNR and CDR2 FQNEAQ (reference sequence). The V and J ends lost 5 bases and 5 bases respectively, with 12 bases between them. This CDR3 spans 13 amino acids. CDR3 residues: CASSPLGETEAFF. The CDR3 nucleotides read TGTGCCAGCAGCCCCCTCGGGGAGACTGAAGCTTTCTTT.

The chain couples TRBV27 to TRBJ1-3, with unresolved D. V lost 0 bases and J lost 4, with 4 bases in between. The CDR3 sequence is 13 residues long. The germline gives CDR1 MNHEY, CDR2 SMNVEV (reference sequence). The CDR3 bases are TGTGCCAGCAGTTTATCCGGGGGAAACACCATATATTTT. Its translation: CASSLSGGNTIYF.

The CDR3 nucleotides read TGTGCCAGCGGCCCACAGGGGATCGGCAACGAGCAGTACTTC. It is translated as CASGPQGIGNEQYF. The chain recombines TRBV6-5 with TRBJ2-7; 7 nucleotides match TRBD1. Germline-derived CDR1 and CDR2 are MNHEY and SVGAGI. With V trimmed by 8 bases and J by 5 bases, 12 bases remained unmatched. This CDR3 spans 14 amino acids.

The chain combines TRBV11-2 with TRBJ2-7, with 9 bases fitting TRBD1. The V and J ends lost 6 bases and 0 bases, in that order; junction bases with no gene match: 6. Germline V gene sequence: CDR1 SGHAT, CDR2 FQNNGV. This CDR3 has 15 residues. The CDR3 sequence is CASSSTGGSSYEQYF. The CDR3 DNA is TGTGCCAGCAGTTCTACAGGGGGCAGCTCCTACGAGCAGTACTTC. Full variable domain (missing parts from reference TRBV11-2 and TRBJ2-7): EAGVAQSPRYKIIEKRQSVAFWCNPISGHATLYWYQQILGQGPKLLIQFQNNGVVDDSQLPKDRFSAERLKGVDSTLKIQPAKLEDSAVYLCASSSTGGSSYEQYFGPGTRLTVT.

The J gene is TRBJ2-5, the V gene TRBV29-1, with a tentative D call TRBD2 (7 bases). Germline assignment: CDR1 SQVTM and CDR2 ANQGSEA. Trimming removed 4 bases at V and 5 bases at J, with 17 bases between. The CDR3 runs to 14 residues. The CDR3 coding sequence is TGCAGCGTTGGGGAGGGAACAGGGAAGGAGACCCAGTACTTC. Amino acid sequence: CSVGEGTGKETQYF.

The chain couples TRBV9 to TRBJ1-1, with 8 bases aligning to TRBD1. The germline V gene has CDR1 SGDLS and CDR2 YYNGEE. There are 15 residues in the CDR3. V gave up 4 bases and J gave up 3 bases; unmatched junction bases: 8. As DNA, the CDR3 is TGTGCCAGCAGCCCCAGACAGGGGTTATACACTGAAGCTTTCTTT. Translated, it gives CASSPRQGLYTEAFF.

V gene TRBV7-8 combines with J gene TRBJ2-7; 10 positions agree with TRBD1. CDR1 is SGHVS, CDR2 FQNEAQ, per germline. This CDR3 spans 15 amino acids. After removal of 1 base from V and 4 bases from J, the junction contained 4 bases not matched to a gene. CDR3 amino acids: CASSLEGTGVYEQYF. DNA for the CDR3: TGTGCCAGCAGCTTAGAGGGGACAGGGGTATACGAGCAGTACTTC.

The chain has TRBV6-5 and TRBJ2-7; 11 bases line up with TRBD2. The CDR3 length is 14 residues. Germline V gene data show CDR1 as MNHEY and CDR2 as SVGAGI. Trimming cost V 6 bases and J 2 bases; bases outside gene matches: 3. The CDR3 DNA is TGTGCCAGCAGCTCTAGCGGGGGGCCCTACGAGCAGTACTTC. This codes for CASSSSGGPYEQYF.

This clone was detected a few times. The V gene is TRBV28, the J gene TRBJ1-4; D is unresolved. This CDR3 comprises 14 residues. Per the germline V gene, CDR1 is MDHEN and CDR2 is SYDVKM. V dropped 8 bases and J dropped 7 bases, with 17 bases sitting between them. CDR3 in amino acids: CASGLVSRGEKLFF. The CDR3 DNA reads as TGTGCCAGCGGGCTGGTCTCTCGGGGTGAAAAACTGTTTTTT.

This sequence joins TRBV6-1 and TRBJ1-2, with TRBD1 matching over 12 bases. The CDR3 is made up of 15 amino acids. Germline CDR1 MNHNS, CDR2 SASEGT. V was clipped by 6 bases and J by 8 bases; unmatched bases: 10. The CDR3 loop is CASSPAGTGGRGYTF. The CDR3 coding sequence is TGTGCCAGCAGCCCCGCCGGGACAGGGGGCCGCGGCTACACCTTC.

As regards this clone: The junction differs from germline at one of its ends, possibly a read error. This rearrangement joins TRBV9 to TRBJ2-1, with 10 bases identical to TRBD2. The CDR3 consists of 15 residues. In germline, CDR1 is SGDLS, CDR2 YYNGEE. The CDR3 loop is CACSVLAGIYNEQFF. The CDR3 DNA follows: TGTGCCTGCAGCGTACTAGCGGGGATCTACAATGAGCAGTTCTTC.

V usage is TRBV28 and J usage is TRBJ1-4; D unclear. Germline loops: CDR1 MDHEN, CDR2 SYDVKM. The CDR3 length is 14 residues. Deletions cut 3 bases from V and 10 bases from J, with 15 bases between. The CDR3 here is CASSLAAWSGKLFF. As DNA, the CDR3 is TGTGCCAGCAGTTTGGCAGCCTGGTCAGGAAAACTGTTTTTT.

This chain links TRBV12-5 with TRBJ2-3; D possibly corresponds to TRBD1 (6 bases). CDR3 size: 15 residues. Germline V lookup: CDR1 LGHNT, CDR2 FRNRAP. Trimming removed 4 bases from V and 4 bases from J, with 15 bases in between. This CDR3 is CASGYGLAGADTQYF. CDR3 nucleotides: TGTGCTAGTGGTTATGGGCTAGCAGGGGCAGATACGCAGTATTTT.

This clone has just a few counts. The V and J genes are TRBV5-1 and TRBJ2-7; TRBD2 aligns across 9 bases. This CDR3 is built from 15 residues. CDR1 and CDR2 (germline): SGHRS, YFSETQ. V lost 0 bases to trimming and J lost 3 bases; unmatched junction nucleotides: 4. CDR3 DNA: TGCGCCAGCAGCTTGGGGACTAGCGCACACTACGAGCAGTACTTC. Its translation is CASSLGTSAHYEQYF.